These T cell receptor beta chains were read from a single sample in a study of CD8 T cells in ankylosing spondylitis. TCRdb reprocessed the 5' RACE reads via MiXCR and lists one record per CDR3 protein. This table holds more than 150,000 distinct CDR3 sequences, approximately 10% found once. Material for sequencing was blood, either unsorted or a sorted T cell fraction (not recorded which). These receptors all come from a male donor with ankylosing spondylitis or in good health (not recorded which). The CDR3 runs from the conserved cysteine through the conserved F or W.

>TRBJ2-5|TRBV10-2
CASSESGTSGVQETQYF
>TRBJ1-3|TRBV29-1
CSVGTAERTIYF
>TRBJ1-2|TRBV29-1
CSERSGYGYTF
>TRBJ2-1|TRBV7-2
CASSTLSGSINEQFF
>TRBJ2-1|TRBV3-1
CASRKAGGPTHNEQFF
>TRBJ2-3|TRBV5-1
CASSTGSTDTQYF
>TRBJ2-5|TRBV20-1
CSADGVQETQYF
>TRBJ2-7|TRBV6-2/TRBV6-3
CASRLGQLLPYEQYF
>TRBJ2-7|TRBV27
CASSLNGGRFNEQYF
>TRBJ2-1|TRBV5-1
CASSFGGLSYNEQFF